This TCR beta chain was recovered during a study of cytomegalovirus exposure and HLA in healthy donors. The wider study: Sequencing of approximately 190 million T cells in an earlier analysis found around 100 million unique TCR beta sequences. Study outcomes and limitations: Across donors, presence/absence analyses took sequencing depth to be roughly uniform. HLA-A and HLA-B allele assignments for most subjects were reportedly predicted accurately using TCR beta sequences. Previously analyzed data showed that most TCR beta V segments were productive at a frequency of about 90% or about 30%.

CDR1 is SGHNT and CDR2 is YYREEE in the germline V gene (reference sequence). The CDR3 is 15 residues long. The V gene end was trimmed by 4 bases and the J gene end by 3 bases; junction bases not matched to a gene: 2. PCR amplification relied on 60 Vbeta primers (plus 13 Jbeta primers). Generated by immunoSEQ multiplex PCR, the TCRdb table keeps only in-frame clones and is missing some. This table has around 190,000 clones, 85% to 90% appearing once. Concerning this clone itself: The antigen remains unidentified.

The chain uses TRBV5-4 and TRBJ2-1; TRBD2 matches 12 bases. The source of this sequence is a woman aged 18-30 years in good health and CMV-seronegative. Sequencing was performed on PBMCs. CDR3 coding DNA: TGTGCCAGCAGCACTAGCGGGAGGCGCTACAATGAGCAGTTCTTC. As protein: CASSTSGRRYNEQFF.